This passage covers 24 T cell receptor beta chains from one sample sequenced in a study of blood T cell repertoires in COVID-19. Method: immunoSEQ multiplex PCR; TCRdb's copy keeps in-frame clones and lacks some. The data hold 250,000 to 300,000 clones, with approximately 90% observed a single time. The material sequenced was peripheral blood. The source is a man aged 40-55 years with acute or convalescent COVID-19.

The chain links TRBV6-5 to TRBJ1-1; D gene uncertain. Germline CDR1 and CDR2: MNHEY and SVGAGI. Between the trimmed V and J ends, which lost 3 bases and 3 bases, there was a span of 8 bases. The CDR3 spans 13 residues. The CDR3 DNA is TGTGCCAGCAGTTATGCAGGTTACACTGAAGCTTTCTTT. Protein: CASSYAGYTEAFF.

The V and J genes are TRBV12-3 or TRBV12-4 and TRBJ1-2; TRBD1 agrees at 7 bases. Trimming at V came to 3 bases and at J to 7 bases, leaving 5 bases not matched to a gene. This CDR3 has 13 residues. The CDR3 region is CASSFGRGFGYTF. CDR3 nucleotide sequence: TGTGCCAGCAGTTTTGGCAGGGGGTTTGGCTACACCTTC.

The chain has TRBV27 and TRBJ1-6; D gene unclear. V was pared by 2 bases and J by 3 bases, with 5 bases between. The CDR3 runs 14 residues. Per the germline V gene, CDR1 is MNHEY and CDR2 is SMNVEV (reference sequence). The CDR3 loop reads CASSLNNYNSPLHF. The DNA of the CDR3 is TGTGCCAGCAGTTTAAACAACTATAATTCACCCCTCCACTTT.

The chain employs TRBV7-9 and TRBJ2-7, with 7 bases lining up with TRBD2. The CDR3 totals 13 residues. V was pared by 4 bases and J by 6 bases, with 6 bases of the junction left unmatched. Germline CDR1 is SEHNR and CDR2 is FQNEAQ (reference sequence). The CDR3 is CASSWPRGTEQYF. The CDR3 coding sequence is TGTGCCAGCAGCTGGCCGCGGGGGACCGAGCAGTACTTC. Filled out from reference TRBV7-9 and TRBJ2-7, the complete variable domain reads DTGVSQNPRHKITKRGQNVTFRCDPISEHNRLYWYRQTLGQGPEFLTYFQNEAQLEKSRLLSDRFSAERPKGSFSTLEIQRTEQGDSAMYLCASSWPRGTEQYFGPGTRLTVT.

This rearrangement joins TRBV30 to TRBJ1-1; tentatively, D is TRBD1 (5 bases). CDR1 and CDR2 (germline): GTSNPN, SVGIG (reference sequence). The CDR3 is made up of 15 amino acids. Trimming left V 0 bases short and J 1 base short, with 12 bases between. The CDR3 loop is CAWSVTPGGNTEAFF. In DNA form, the CDR3 reads TGTGCCTGGAGTGTAACGCCGGGGGGGAACACTGAAGCTTTCTTT.

The genes are TRBV19 and TRBJ1-2; D is ambiguous. Germline CDR1 and CDR2: LNHDA and SQIVND (reference sequence). The CDR3 has 11 amino acids. V lost 3 bases, J lost 7 bases, and 6 bases lay in between. The CDR3 nucleotides are TGTGCCAGTAGTATTCGAGGTGGCTACACCTTC. Residues: CASSIRGGYTF.

The rearrangement uses TRBV2 and TRBJ1-1; 8 bases fit TRBD1. V was clipped by 7 bases and J by 9 bases; unmatched bases: 10. This CDR3 has 13 residues. Germline-derived CDR1 and CDR2 are SNHLY and FYNNEI. CDR3: CASILTGVRKAFF. Written as DNA, the CDR3 is TGTGCCAGCATTTTGACAGGGGTACGAAAAGCTTTCTTT.

J is TRBJ2-1 and V is TRBV5-6; possibly TRBD2 for D (5 bases). This CDR3 is 14 amino acids long. Germline CDR1 and CDR2: SGHDT and YYEEEE. Trimming stripped 4 bases from V and 4 bases from J, with 12 bases between. This CDR3 reads CASSLDTRYNEQFF. The CDR3 DNA follows: TGTGCCAGCAGCCTGGATACTAGGTACAATGAGCAGTTCTTC.

V usage is TRBV15 and J usage is TRBJ2-7; TRBD1 matches at 12 bases. The J segment lost 3 bases and the V segment lost 0 bases, leaving 9 bases of the junction unmatched. The germline CDR1 and CDR2 sequences are LNHNV and YYDKDF (reference sequence). This CDR3 is built from 18 residues. The CDR3 DNA follows: TGTGCCACCAGCAGAGATTCGGGACAGGGGGCCTGGGGCTACGAGCAGTACTTC. The encoded protein is CATSRDSGQGAWGYEQYF.

The chain recombines TRBV6-5 with TRBJ1-1; 7 bases agree with TRBD1. V lost 9 bases and J lost 6; bases outside the gene matches: 7. Per germline, CDR1 MNHEY and CDR2 SVGAGI. The CDR3 runs to 12 residues. Here the CDR3 reads CASGEGASEAFF. As DNA, the CDR3 is TGTGCCAGTGGAGAGGGGGCGTCTGAAGCTTTCTTT.

V and J are TRBV19 and TRBJ2-1; 7 bases align to TRBD2. Germline V gene sequence: CDR1 LNHDA, CDR2 SQIVND (reference sequence). The J segment lost 8 bases and the V segment lost 4 bases, leaving 5 bases of the junction unmatched. This CDR3 region has 13 residues. The CDR3 region has the DNA TGTGCCAGTAGTAGCGGGGGTCTATATGAGCAGTTCTTC. Encoded protein: CASSSGGLYEQFF.

J is TRBJ2-7 and V is TRBV5-1; 8 bases fit TRBD1. CDR3 length: 13 residues. Germline values: CDR1 SGHRS, CDR2 YFSETQ. J lost 8 bases, V lost 7 bases, and 11 bases had no gene match. CDR3 amino acids: CASRDDQGAQQYF. The CDR3 nucleotides are TGCGCCAGCCGAGACGACCAGGGGGCCCAGCAGTACTTC.

This clone was seen more than once but under ten times. This chain joins TRBV15 and TRBJ1-3, with TRBD1 matching 7 bases. Trimming cost V 0 bases and J 2 bases; bases outside gene matches: 1. This CDR3 is built from 15 residues. Germline-derived CDR1 and CDR2 are LNHNV and YYDKDF (reference sequence). The CDR3 DNA sequence: TGTGCCACCAGCAGAGATCAGGGGGCTGGAAACACCATATATTTT. Protein: CATSRDQGAGNTIYF.

CDR3 loop: CASSQDYPGADTEAFF. As DNA, the CDR3 is TGTGCCAGCAGCCAAGATTATCCAGGGGCGGACACTGAAGCTTTCTTT. This sequence joins TRBV3-1 (or the pseudogene TRBV3-2) and TRBJ1-1; possible D gene TRBD1, 6 bases. Germline values: CDR1 LGHDT, CDR2 YNNKEL (reference sequence). The CDR3 runs 16 residues. Trimming left V 0 bases short and J 3 bases short, with 14 bases between.

The chain links TRBV2 to TRBJ1-2, with TRBD1 matching over 7 bases. The CDR3 is made up of 14 amino acids. Per the germline V gene, CDR1 is SNHLY and CDR2 is FYNNEI. V shed 10 bases, J shed 1 base, and the junction held 9 bases outside the gene matches. The CDR3 sequence is CATSKTGSNYGYTF. In DNA, the CDR3 is TGTGCCACTAGTAAGACAGGGAGTAACTATGGCTACACCTTC.

The chain employs TRBV19 and TRBJ1-2; 8 bases agree with TRBD1. CDR1 LNHDA and CDR2 SQIVND come from the germline V gene (reference sequence). The CDR3 runs to 15 residues. Trimming took 2 bases from V and 4 from J; bases not matched to a gene: 6. DNA for the CDR3: TGTGCCAGTAGTATACGGGACAGGCGATCCTATGGCTACACCTTC. This gives the protein CASSIRDRRSYGYTF.

The rearrangement uses TRBV20-1 and TRBJ1-6; no firm D call. With 5 bases removed from V and 14 bases from J, the gap between germline ends came to 10 bases. This CDR3 is 10 amino acids long. Looked up from germline, CDR1 is DFQATT and CDR2 is SNEGSKA (reference sequence). The CDR3 DNA sequence: TGCAGTGCTGTCGGGAGCACCCTCCACTTT. This gives the protein CSAVGSTLHF.

This chain joins TRBV7-2 and TRBJ1-5; D gene uncertain. The germline CDR1 and CDR2 sequences are SGHTA and FQGNSA. This CDR3 has 15 amino acids. Trimming removed 1 base at V and 3 bases at J, with 10 bases between. The DNA of the CDR3 is TGTGCCAGCAGCTTAGGTTCCGGGAACAATCAGCCCCAGCATTTT. This gives the protein CASSLGSGNNQPQHF.

This clone was counted once. The chain carries TRBV2 and TRBJ2-3; D may be TRBD1 (6 bases). In germline, CDR1 is SNHLY, CDR2 FYNNEI. Trimming removed 6 bases from V and 1 base from J, with 14 bases in between. CDR3 size: 15 residues. Here the CDR3 reads CASRVDRTRTDTQYF. The DNA of the CDR3 is TGTGCCAGCAGGGTAGACAGGACCCGCACAGATACGCAGTATTTT.

The chain joins TRBV19 to TRBJ1-1, with D unclear. There are 15 residues in the CDR3. The germline V gene has CDR1 LNHDA and CDR2 SQIVND (reference sequence). Trimming left V 5 bases short and J 6 bases short, with 19 bases between. The CDR3 reads CASSPSGDSYPEAFF. The CDR3 DNA is TGTGCCAGTAGTCCCTCGGGAGATTCTTACCCTGAAGCTTTCTTT. Complete variable domain (other parts from reference TRBV19 and TRBJ1-1): DGGITQSPKYLFRKEGQNVTLSCEQNLNHDAMYWYRQDPGQGLRLIYYSQIVNDFQKGDIAEGYSVSREKKESFPLTVTSAQKNPTAFYLCASSPSGDSYPEAFFGQGTRLTVV.

This clone was picked up a small number of times. V usage is TRBV30 and J usage is TRBJ1-4; TRBD1 agrees at 7 bases. CDR1 and CDR2 (germline): GTSNPN, SVGIG (reference sequence). The CDR3 contains 16 residues. The J segment lost 4 bases and the V segment lost 1 base, leaving 9 bases of the junction unmatched. The CDR3 DNA reads as TGTGCCTGGAGTGAGCTTGGGGACAGCTTTAATGAAAAACTGTTTTTT. Protein product: CAWSELGDSFNEKLFF.

This chain connects TRBV19 to TRBJ2-7, with 13 bases fitting TRBD2. Germline-derived CDR1 and CDR2 are LNHDA and SQIVND (reference sequence). The CDR3 covers 15 residues. The ends lost 5 bases at V and 5 bases at J; junction bases unmatched: 6. CDR3 residues: CASSGGTSGADEQYF. The CDR3 DNA follows: TGTGCCAGTAGTGGCGGGACTAGCGGGGCAGACGAGCAGTACTTC.

This sequence joins TRBV6-5 and TRBJ2-7, with TRBD2 as a possible D gene (6 bases). CDR1 and CDR2 from the germline V gene are MNHEY and SVGAGI. V lost 5 bases, J lost 6 bases, and 17 bases lay in between. This CDR3 has 14 residues. Written as DNA, the CDR3 is TGTGCCAGCAGTCCCCTCAGTGGGGGGAGCGAGCAGTACTTC. Its translation: CASSPLSGGSEQYF.

The rearrangement links TRBV5-1 to TRBJ1-6, with D possibly matching TRBD1 (5 bases). Trimming stripped 0 bases from V and 9 bases from J, with 10 bases between. The CDR3 covers 14 residues. CDR1 SGHRS and CDR2 YFSETQ come from the germline V gene. CDR3 DNA sequence: TGCGCCAGCAGCTTGGCCGAAAGGGGTTCACCCCTCCACTTT. Translating it yields CASSLAERGSPLHF.